One and the same sample provided the 30 T cell receptor beta chains below, sequenced in a study of T cell repertoires in cytomegalovirus infection. Their antigens are not known. From the reads, TCRdb called clonotypes with MiXCR, one entry per CDR3 protein. The sample records around 710,000 distinct CDR3 sequences, 25% to 30% being singletons. The source was cultured CD8+ T cells from PBMCs, collected from culture after CMV antigen stimulation. The receptors derive from a human donor in good health (CMV status not recorded). Some clones in this sample may be carry-over from other donors' samples.

The rearrangement uses TRBV28 and TRBJ1-5; TRBD1 matches 8 bases. The CDR3 has 16 residues. V trimming: 3 bases; J trimming: 4 bases; junction bases outside the gene matches: 8. The V gene's germline CDR1 is MDHEN and CDR2 SYDVKM. In DNA, the CDR3 is TGTGCCAGCAGTTTCGGATACAGGGGGGTAAATCAGCCCCAGCATTTT. It codes for CASSFGYRGVNQPQHF. The variable domain in full, with the rest retrieved from reference TRBV28 and TRBJ1-5, is DVKVTQSSRYLVKRTGEKVFLECVQDMDHENMFWYRQDPGLGLRLIYFSYDVKMKEKGDIPEGYSVSREKKERFSLILESASTNQTSMYLCASSFGYRGVNQPQHFGDGTRLSIL.

The table lists this clonotype with a few counts. This CDR3 is CASSFQRGVPDTQYF. The CDR3, as DNA: TGTGCCAGCAGTTTCCAGCGGGGGGTTCCAGATACGCAGTATTTT. The chain links TRBV28 to TRBJ2-3; 9 bases map to TRBD2. The germline V gene has CDR1 MDHEN and CDR2 SYDVKM. V trimming: 3 bases; J trimming: 4 bases; junction bases outside the gene matches: 5. This CDR3 has 15 residues.

The sample holds a few counts of this clonotype. The chain recombines TRBV6-1 with TRBJ2-7; D is perhaps TRBD1 (6 bases). This CDR3 has 15 residues. The germline V gene encodes CDR1 MNHNS and CDR2 SASEGT. Trimming took off 4 bases at V and 0 bases at J, with 13 bases between the two ends. CDR3 DNA sequence: TGTGCCAGCAGTGTAGGACAGTTCTCCTCCTACGAGCAGTACGTC. Encoded protein: CASSVGQFSSYEQYV.

V gene TRBV5-1 combines with J gene TRBJ1-2; the match to TRBD1 covers 9 bases. Trimming cost V 0 bases and J 2 bases; bases outside gene matches: 5. The germline gives CDR1 SGHRS, CDR2 YFSETQ. The CDR3 length is 16 residues. The CDR3 region is CASSLEVTGGNYGYTF. The CDR3, as DNA: TGCGCCAGCAGCTTGGAGGTTACAGGGGGCAACTATGGCTACACCTTC.

There are many counts of this clonotype. The J gene is TRBJ2-7, the V gene TRBV7-2, with D unclear. Germline V CDR1 and CDR2: SGHTA, FQGNSA. This CDR3 spans 14 amino acids. V was clipped by 4 bases and J by 6 bases, with 16 bases between them. The CDR3 is CASSSTIWIGEQYF. DNA for the CDR3: TGTGCCAGCAGCTCCACGATATGGATCGGCGAGCAGTACTTC.

The rearrangement uses TRBV7-6 and TRBJ1-5, with 7 bases that match TRBD1. Losses at the gene ends were 5 bases for V and 1 base for J; bases not matched to a gene: 5. The CDR3 has 15 amino acids. Germline V gives CDR1 SGHVS, CDR2 FNYEAQ. The CDR3: CASSANRGSNQPQHF. The CDR3 coding sequence is TGTGCCAGCAGCGCCAACAGGGGAAGCAATCAGCCCCAGCATTTT.

V usage is TRBV7-4 and J usage is TRBJ2-3; 8 bases agree with TRBD1. Germline-derived CDR1 and CDR2 are SGHVT and SQSDAQ. There are 16 residues in the CDR3. J lost 0 bases, V lost 4 bases, and 6 bases had no gene match. The CDR3 coding sequence is TGTGCCAGCAGCTCCCCGTACAGGGGGAGCACAGATACGCAGTATTTT. Residues: CASSSPYRGSTDTQYF.

This clonotype was picked up one time. The chain couples TRBV27 to TRBJ1-3; D gene uncertain. Germline V gene data show CDR1 as MNHEY and CDR2 as SMNVEV (reference sequence). Deletions cut 6 bases from V and 1 base from J, with 7 bases between. This CDR3 comprises 13 residues. CDR3 residues: CASRAASGNTIYF. The CDR3 nucleotides are TGTGCCAGCAGGGCAGCGTCTGGAAACACCATATATTTT.

This clonotype was seen once. CDR3 sequence: CACKTGGTEAFF. DNA of the CDR3: TGTGCCTGTAAGACCGGGGGCACTGAAGCTTTCTTT. The chain carries TRBV19 and TRBJ1-1; maybe TRBD1 (5 bases). In germline, CDR1 is LNHDA, CDR2 SQIVND (reference sequence). The V end was cut by 11 bases, the J end by 4 bases, with 14 bases between. This CDR3 has 12 amino acids.

This chain joins TRBV9 and TRBJ1-1; possible D gene TRBD1, 5 bases. This CDR3 contains 15 residues. Between the trimmed V and J ends, which lost 0 bases and 0 bases, there was a span of 9 bases. In germline, CDR1 is SGDLS, CDR2 YYNGEE. The CDR3 nucleotides are TGTGCCAGCAGCGTAGCTGCAGGGATGAACACTGAAGCTTTCTTT. This encodes CASSVAAGMNTEAFF.

The chain uses TRBV10-3 and TRBJ2-6; D may match TRBD1 or TRBD2 (6 bases each). Trimming took off 3 bases at V and 1 base at J, with 10 bases between the two ends. This CDR3 has 16 amino acids. Germline assignment: CDR1 ENHRY and CDR2 SYGVKD. This CDR3 reads CAISDRGRSGANVLTF. Here the CDR3 DNA reads TGTGCCATCAGTGATCGGGGGCGGTCTGGGGCCAACGTCCTGACTTTC.

CDR3 region: CASSEELSGISYNEQFF. The CDR3 coding sequence is TGTGCCAGCAGTGAAGAACTTAGCGGGATCTCCTACAATGAGCAGTTCTTC. The chain has TRBV2 and TRBJ2-1; TRBD2 agrees at 8 bases. CDR1 is SNHLY and CDR2 is FYNNEI in the germline V gene. The CDR3 totals 17 residues. Trimming cost V 1 base and J 0 bases; bases outside gene matches: 5.

The chain joins TRBV19 to TRBJ1-2; 9 nucleotides match TRBD1. CDR3 length: 14 residues. Losses at the gene ends were 5 bases for V and 8 bases for J; bases not matched to a gene: 9. CDR1 is LNHDA and CDR2 is SQIVND in the germline V gene (reference sequence). The CDR3 sequence: CASSAGQGEYGYTF. The CDR3 DNA sequence: TGTGCCAGTAGTGCGGGACAGGGAGAGTACGGCTACACCTTC.

This rearrangement joins TRBV7-4 to TRBJ2-7; D may be TRBD1 (5 bases). V lost 3 bases, J lost 4 bases, and 10 bases lay in between. The CDR3 covers 13 residues. Per the germline V gene, CDR1 is SGHVT and CDR2 is SQSDAQ. The CDR3 DNA reads TGTGCCAGCAGCTTCGCCAGGGCATACGAGCAGTACTTC. This translates into CASSFARAYEQYF. The full variable domain, completed using reference TRBV7-4 and TRBJ2-7, is GAGVSQSPRYKVAKRGRDVALRCDSISGHVTLYWYRQTLGQGSEVLTYSQSDAQRDKSGRPSGRFSAERPERSVSTLKIQRTEQGDSAVYLCASSFARAYEQYFGPGTRLTVT.

In its sample, this clonotype was seen a few times. The chain combines TRBV3-1 with TRBJ1-2; unclear D gene. The V and J ends lost 6 bases and 1 base respectively, with 15 bases between them. The germline gives CDR1 LGHDT, CDR2 YNNKEL (reference sequence). This CDR3 comprises 15 residues. This CDR3 reads CASSIAAVFNYGYTF. The CDR3 DNA is TGTGCCAGCAGTATCGCGGCAGTCTTTAACTATGGCTACACCTTC. The whole variable domain, filled in from reference TRBV3-1 and TRBJ1-2, reads DTAVSQTPKYLVTQMGNDKSIKCEQNLGHDTMYWYKQDSKKFLKIMFSYNNKELIINETVPNRFSPKSPDKAHLNLHINSLELGDSAVYFCASSIAAVFNYGYTFGSGTRLTVV.

This clonotype was seen a few times. The rearrangement links TRBV11-1 to TRBJ2-7; D is ambiguous. The germline gives CDR1 SGHAT, CDR2 FQDESV (reference sequence). The CDR3 loop spans 12 amino acids. The germline V and J ends were trimmed by 4 bases and 5 bases, with 9 bases remaining between them. CDR3 region: CASSSLTHEQYF. The DNA for the CDR3 is TGTGCCAGCAGCTCTTTGACCCACGAGCAGTACTTC. The full variable domain, in which reference TRBV11-1 and TRBJ2-7 provide the parts outside the CDR3, is EAEVAQSPRYKITEKSQAVAFWCDPISGHATLYWYRQILGQGPELLVQFQDESVVDDSQLPKDRFSAERLKGVDSTLKIQPAELGDSAMYLCASSSLTHEQYFGPGTRLTVT.

This chain uses TRBV5-4 with TRBJ2-7, with 10 nucleotides matching TRBD1. There are 15 residues in the CDR3. The ends lost 0 bases at V and 5 bases at J; junction bases unmatched: 5. Germline V lookup: CDR1 SGHNT, CDR2 YYREEE (reference sequence). CDR3 amino acids: CASSLETGGWDEQYF. DNA of the CDR3: TGTGCCAGCAGCTTGGAGACAGGGGGCTGGGACGAGCAGTACTTC.

The CDR3 DNA is TGTGCCACCAGCAAAGACAGGGCTGCTGGAAACACCATATATTTT. This gives the protein CATSKDRAAGNTIYF. The J gene is TRBJ1-3, the V gene TRBV15; TRBD1 aligns across 7 bases. V gave up 4 bases and J gave up 2 bases; unmatched junction bases: 5. Germline CDR1 LNHNV, CDR2 YYDKDF (reference sequence). This CDR3 region has 15 residues.

The genes are TRBV6-5 and TRBJ2-1; 9 bases are shared with TRBD1. The V gene end was trimmed by 5 bases and the J gene end by 9 bases; junction bases not matched to a gene: 5. CDR3 size: 13 residues. CDR1 is MNHEY, CDR2 SVGAGI, per germline. CDR3 protein: CASSATGGGEQFF. The CDR3 nucleotides read TGTGCCAGCAGTGCGACAGGGGGAGGTGAGCAGTTCTTC.

In this sample, this clonotype turned up many times. The V gene is TRBV6-6, the J gene TRBJ2-4, with 10 bases matching TRBD2. The germline gives CDR1 MNHNY, CDR2 SVGAGI (reference sequence). There are 16 residues in the CDR3. Trimming cost V 6 bases and J 0 bases; bases outside gene matches: 5. As DNA, the CDR3 is TGTGCCAGCAGGAGTACTAGCGGGGTAGCCAAAAACATTCAGTACTTC. Its translation: CASRSTSGVAKNIQYF.

The CDR3 region is CASSARAPGTEAFF. CDR3 DNA: TGCGCCAGCAGCGCCCGGGCGCCTGGCACTGAAGCTTTCTTT. The rearrangement uses TRBV10-2 and TRBJ1-1, with D uncertain. From germline, CDR1 is WSHSY and CDR2 SAAADI. The CDR3 runs 14 residues. The ends were cut back, 6 bases at V and 4 bases at J, with 15 bases in the middle.

In the case of this clonotype: A read error may produce the germline difference seen at one junction end. The J gene is TRBJ2-3, the V gene TRBV7-7; 7 bases are shared with TRBD2. The length of the CDR3 is 15 residues. In germline, CDR1 is SSHAT, CDR2 FNYEAQ (reference sequence). CDR3 in DNA: TGTGCTAGCAGCCCGGGGAGGGCTTATCTAGATACGCAGTATTTT. This gives the protein CASSPGRAYLDTQYF.

This clonotype was found a few times. V usage is TRBV7-8 and J usage is TRBJ1-2, with D perhaps TRBD1 (6 bases). This CDR3 is built from 16 residues. V gave up 4 bases and J gave up 8 bases, with 23 bases separating them. The germline V gene has CDR1 SGHVS and CDR2 FQNEAQ. Written as DNA, the CDR3 is TGTGCCAGCAGCTCGGGGGCAGGACGGGAAGGAAGGGGCTACACCTTC. As protein: CASSSGAGREGRGYTF.

This clonotype was observed once. The genes are TRBV14 and TRBJ2-2, with a tentative D call TRBD2 (6 bases). CDR1 is SGHDN and CDR2 is FVKESK in the germline V gene. Between the trimmed V and J ends, which lost 5 bases and 3 bases, there was a span of 10 bases. This CDR3 spans 14 amino acids. This CDR3 reads CASSGRRDTGELFF. For the CDR3, the DNA is TGTGCCAGCAGCGGCCGGAGGGACACCGGGGAGCTGTTTTTT.

This clonotype was seen a few times. The chain employs TRBV5-1 and TRBJ2-5; D unresolved. Trimming removed 4 bases at V and 5 bases at J, with 9 bases between. Germline CDR1 SGHRS, CDR2 YFSETQ. The CDR3 length is 12 residues. The CDR3 coding sequence is TGCGCCAGCAGCAAGCCCGGGGAGACCCAGTACTTC. Translated: CASSKPGETQYF.

This chain links TRBV6-5 with TRBJ1-2; 8 nucleotides line up with TRBD1. Germline assignment: CDR1 MNHEY and CDR2 SVGAGI. J lost 5 bases, V lost 5 bases, and 13 bases had no gene match. This CDR3 has 16 amino acids. The CDR3 DNA reads as TGTGCCAGCAGTCCCCGACGATCCGACAGGGGATATGGCTACACCTTC. Its protein is CASSPRRSDRGYGYTF.

This clonotype was seen repeatedly, ten times or more. V and J are TRBV5-1 and TRBJ2-3; TRBD1 matches at 7 bases. There are 18 residues in the CDR3. V was clipped by 0 bases and J by 1 base; unmatched bases: 11. Germline V CDR1 and CDR2: SGHRS, YFSETQ. The CDR3, as DNA: TGCGCCAGCAGCTTGGTGGCTTTCGCTACAGGGGGCACAGATACGCAGTATTTT. It yields the protein CASSLVAFATGGTDTQYF.

The rearrangement links TRBV3-1 to TRBJ1-2; 7 bases are a match to TRBD1. CDR3 size: 15 residues. CDR1 and CDR2 (germline): LGHDT, YNNKEL (reference sequence). J was trimmed by 7 bases and V by 5 bases; bases with no gene match: 13. The CDR3 region is CASSTRTQGGLGYTF. The CDR3 DNA sequence: TGTGCCAGCAGCACTAGGACTCAGGGGGGGCTTGGCTACACCTTC.

V is TRBV29-1 and J is TRBJ1-3; no definite D call. CDR1 SQVTM and CDR2 ANQGSEA come from the germline V gene. This CDR3 contains 15 residues. V lost 0 bases to trimming and J lost 0 bases, with 9 bases between them. CDR3 protein: CSVEEDWYSGNTIYF. Here the CDR3 DNA reads TGCAGCGTTGAAGAAGATTGGTACTCTGGAAACACCATATATTTT.

The rearrangement joins TRBV27 to TRBJ2-5, with 11 bases identical to TRBD1. Germline V gene data show CDR1 as MNHEY and CDR2 as SMNVEV (reference sequence). V lost 4 bases, J lost 5 bases, and 6 bases stayed unmatched. CDR3 length equals 15 residues. This CDR3 is CASSWGTGGEETQYF. The CDR3 DNA reads as TGTGCCAGCAGTTGGGGGACAGGGGGAGAGGAGACCCAGTACTTC.